The 25 T cell receptor beta chains below all came from one sample that was sequenced in a study of T cells in Graves' hyperthyroidism and ophthalmopathy (dated 2019 in TCRdb). Libraries were made using multiplex PCR. The sequencer listed for this sample is Illumina HiSeq 2000. The TCR beta CDR3 regions were amplified from RNA transcripts. The first round of RT-PCR for the TCR CDR3 was performed with the HTBI primer set and the Qiagen OneStep RT-PCR kit. TCRdb reworked the public reads: Q25 trimming with fastp, MiXCR clone assembly, productive beta chains retained. Identical CDR3 proteins give one entry, which carries the most common genes and DNA. Counted in this sample were some 490,000 distinct CDR3 sequences; about 20% of them appeared once. The ten top clones hold under 55% of the sample. The sample comprised blood. The receptors stem from an older woman with Graves' ophthalmopathy.

This clonotype was counted between two and nine times. The V call is TRBV3-1, the J call TRBJ2-2; 9 positions match TRBD2. The CDR3 length is 15 residues. Germline V CDR1 and CDR2: LGHDT, YNNKEL (reference sequence). V lost 3 bases, J lost 2 bases, and 1 base stayed unmatched. The DNA for the CDR3 is TGTGCCAGCAGCCAGACTAGCGGAAACACCGGGGAGCTGTTTTTT. Translating it yields CASSQTSGNTGELFF.

In its sample, this clonotype was seen many times. This chain connects TRBV12-3 or TRBV12-4 to TRBJ2-1, with D unresolved. CDR3 length equals 13 residues. V lost 3 bases and J 7 bases, leaving 10 bases between the germline ends. CDR3 DNA sequence: TGTGCCAGCAGTTTGTTTCAGGAGAATGAGCAGTTCTTC. Translated, it gives CASSLFQENEQFF.

V gene TRBV30 combines with J gene TRBJ2-1; D is undetermined. Trimming removed 1 base at V and 3 bases at J, with 10 bases between. Germline loops: CDR1 GTSNPN, CDR2 SVGIG (reference sequence). The CDR3 covers 14 residues. The CDR3, as DNA: TGTGCCTGGAGTGACCTCGCCGACTACAATGAGCAGTTCTTC. It codes for CAWSDLADYNEQFF.

V is TRBV27 and J is TRBJ1-6, with D perhaps TRBD1 (5 bases). Germline V lookup: CDR1 MNHEY, CDR2 SMNVEV (reference sequence). The V end was cut by 8 bases, the J end by 7 bases, with 18 bases between. The CDR3 length is 15 residues. The CDR3 region is CASSLTGTPNSPLHF. DNA for the CDR3: TGTGCCAGCTCCTTAACCGGGACCCCCAATTCACCCCTCCACTTT.

V is TRBV4-1 and J is TRBJ2-3; D possibly corresponds to TRBD2 (5 bases). Trimming removed 0 bases at V and 0 bases at J, with 10 bases between. The CDR3 has 16 residues. Germline loops: CDR1 MGHRA, CDR2 YSYEKL. This CDR3 reads CASSQERTLSTDTQYF. The CDR3 coding sequence is TGCGCCAGCAGCCAAGAAAGGACTTTGAGCACAGATACGCAGTATTTT.

The chain carries TRBV6-1 and TRBJ1-1; the D is unclear. This CDR3 contains 14 residues. CDR1 is MNHNS, CDR2 SASEGT, per germline. V was pared by 3 bases and J by 1 base, with 9 bases between. CDR3 DNA: TGTGCCAGCAGTGACGGACGACCGAACACTGAAGCTTTCTTT. This encodes CASSDGRPNTEAFF.

This clonotype was observed a handful of times. The chain links TRBV29-1 to TRBJ2-7, with D hard to call. CDR3 length: 11 amino acids. Trimming left V 7 bases short and J 0 bases short, with 7 bases between. Germline CDR1 SQVTM, CDR2 ANQGSEA. The CDR3 reads CSARYSYEQYF. The CDR3 DNA follows: TGCAGCGCGAGATACTCCTACGAGCAGTACTTC.

This clonotype was counted many times. The chain carries TRBV27 and TRBJ1-1; no reliable D call. The CDR3 is made up of 14 amino acids. V was cut by 3 bases and J by 4 bases, with 12 bases left in between. The germline CDR1 and CDR2 sequences are MNHEY and SMNVEV (reference sequence). Here the CDR3 reads CASSFSSGITEAFF. DNA for the CDR3: TGTGCCAGCAGTTTTTCAAGCGGTATCACTGAAGCTTTCTTT.

V is TRBV7-9 and J is TRBJ2-5; 7 bases are shared with TRBD2. The CDR3 is made up of 14 amino acids. Germline V gene sequence: CDR1 SEHNR, CDR2 FQNEAQ (reference sequence). The V gene end was trimmed by 3 bases and the J gene end by 3 bases; junction bases not matched to a gene: 4. CDR3 amino acids: CASSFFGGEETQYF. CDR3 sequence (DNA): TGTGCCAGCAGCTTTTTTGGGGGGGAAGAGACCCAGTACTTC.

The chain recombines TRBV12-3 or TRBV12-4 with TRBJ2-7; D assignment may be TRBD1 or TRBD2 (5 bases each). V lost 3 bases and J 4 bases, leaving 7 bases between the germline ends. The CDR3 spans 12 residues. CDR3 in amino acids: CASSFEGYEQYF. CDR3 in DNA: TGTGCCAGCAGTTTTGAGGGGTACGAGCAGTACTTC.

This clonotype appeared a few times. This chain uses TRBV2 with TRBJ1-3; 9 bases are a match to TRBD1. CDR3 length: 15 residues. The V gene end was trimmed by 7 bases and the J gene end by 3 bases; junction bases not matched to a gene: 7. CDR1 SNHLY and CDR2 FYNNEI come from the germline V gene. The chain's CDR3 is CASTLGQGGGNTIYF. For the CDR3, the DNA is TGTGCCAGCACCCTGGGACAGGGCGGTGGAAACACCATATATTTT.

This rearrangement joins TRBV19 to TRBJ1-2, with D hard to call. Germline V gene sequence: CDR1 LNHDA, CDR2 SQIVND (reference sequence). The CDR3 extends over 12 amino acids. Trimming took off 3 bases at V and 4 bases at J, with 6 bases between the two ends. CDR3 DNA: TGTGCCAGTAGTATTAAGGGCTATGGCTACACCTTC. Translating it yields CASSIKGYGYTF. Using reference TRBV19 and TRBJ1-2 for the parts outside the CDR3, the full variable domain is DGGITQSPKYLFRKEGQNVTLSCEQNLNHDAMYWYRQDPGQGLRLIYYSQIVNDFQKGDIAEGYSVSREKKESFPLTVTSAQKNPTAFYLCASSIKGYGYTFGSGTRLTVV.

This clonotype was counted ten times or more. J is TRBJ2-2 and V is TRBV4-3; perhaps D is TRBD1 or TRBD2 (5 bases each). The V end was cut by 4 bases, the J end by 7 bases, with 13 bases between. CDR3 size: 14 residues. Germline V gene data show CDR1 as LGHNA and CDR2 as YSLEER. CDR3 amino acids: CASSPGPGGGELFF. The CDR3 bases are TGCGCCAGCAGCCCGGGCCCTGGGGGCGGGGAGCTGTTTTTT.

The chain links TRBV28 to TRBJ1-3, with TRBD1 as a possible D gene (5 bases). The CDR3 is 18 amino acids. Trimming shortened V by 1 base and J by 0 bases, and 16 bases separated the two germline ends. CDR1 is MDHEN and CDR2 is SYDVKM in the germline V gene. The chain's CDR3 is CASSLLVQGSSSGNTIYF. CDR3 DNA: TGTGCCAGCAGTTTATTAGTTCAGGGCTCCTCCTCTGGAAACACCATATATTTT.

The table lists this clonotype with many counts. The chain is built from TRBV2 and TRBJ2-7, with unresolved D. Trimming cost V 3 bases and J 7 bases, with 16 bases left between them. Germline CDR1 is SNHLY and CDR2 is FYNNEI. The CDR3 contains 14 residues. CDR3: CASSDGPHAGEQYF. In nucleotides, the CDR3 is TGTGCCAGCAGTGATGGCCCTCATGCCGGGGAGCAGTACTTC.

This clonotype has a handful of counts. This rearrangement joins TRBV20-1 to TRBJ2-3; the D gene is possibly TRBD2 (6 bases). The CDR3 runs to 15 residues. V lost 6 bases and J lost 0, with 16 bases in between. The germline CDR1 and CDR2 sequences are DFQATT and SNEGSKA (reference sequence). The CDR3 loop reads CSASPTGTSTDTQYF. CDR3 nucleotides: TGCAGTGCGTCCCCGACTGGGACTAGCACAGATACGCAGTATTTT.

This clonotype was counted many times. The chain carries TRBV19 and TRBJ1-1, with D unresolved. CDR1 LNHDA and CDR2 SQIVND come from the germline V gene (reference sequence). The CDR3 is made up of 12 amino acids. V was trimmed by 7 bases and J by 7 bases, leaving 13 bases between them. The CDR3 is CASTSIIDEAFF. Written as DNA, the CDR3 is TGTGCCAGTACCTCGATAATTGATGAAGCTTTCTTT.

This rearrangement joins TRBV5-6 to TRBJ2-7; D is tentatively TRBD1 or TRBD2 (5 bases each). Germline lookup yields CDR1 SGHDT and CDR2 YYEEEE. V lost 3 bases and J 4 bases, leaving 17 bases between the germline ends. The CDR3 is 15 amino acids. CDR3 amino acids: CASSSGRITPYEQYF. The CDR3 nucleotides are TGTGCCAGCAGCTCGGGACGGATCACCCCTTACGAGCAGTACTTC.

The chain is built from TRBV4-1 and TRBJ1-2; 7 positions agree with TRBD1. This CDR3 comprises 15 residues. Trimming removed 2 bases from V and 4 bases from J; junction bases left unmatched: 7. CDR1 and CDR2 from the germline V gene are MGHRA and YSYEKL. As DNA, the CDR3 is TGCGCCAGCAGCCAACTATACAGGGGCCTCTATGGCTACACCTTC. Its protein product is CASSQLYRGLYGYTF.

A few counts support this clonotype. The chain uses TRBV6-1 and TRBJ2-7; D uncertain. V lost 7 bases and J 3 bases, leaving 16 bases between the germline ends. CDR1 MNHNS and CDR2 SASEGT come from the germline V gene. This CDR3 is built from 14 residues. The CDR3 reads CASTRLHFFYEQYF. CDR3 nucleotides: TGTGCCAGCACCCGCTTGCACTTCTTCTACGAGCAGTACTTC.

The CDR3 DNA is TGTGCCAGCAGTTTGGGAGGGAAGGCTTCCTACGAGCAGTACTTC. Translation: CASSLGGKASYEQYF. The chain carries TRBV28 and TRBJ2-7, with 7 bases matching TRBD2. CDR3 length: 15 residues. V trimming: 3 bases; J trimming: 1 base; junction bases outside the gene matches: 6. CDR1 and CDR2 (germline): MDHEN, SYDVKM.

A few counts support this clonotype. At one end, the junction sequence differs from germline, possibly due to a read error. The gene calls are TRBV27 and TRBJ2-3; 10 nucleotides line up with TRBD1. The germline CDR1 and CDR2 sequences are MNHEY and SMNVEV (reference sequence). The CDR3 covers 15 residues. The CDR3 DNA reads TGTGCCAGCAGTCCCGACAGGGGGCCCACATATACGCAGTATTTT. Encoded protein: CASSPDRGPTYTQYF.

This clonotype was detected many times. The gene calls are TRBV7-2 and TRBJ2-5, with 7 bases aligning to TRBD2. From germline, CDR1 is SGHTA and CDR2 FQGNSA. The CDR3 contains 15 residues. The ends lost 5 bases at V and 1 base at J; junction bases unmatched: 7. CDR3 sequence reads: CASSRSGQIQETQYF. The CDR3 DNA reads TGTGCCAGCAGCCGTAGCGGGCAGATCCAAGAGACCCAGTACTTC.

The V and J genes are TRBV10-2 and TRBJ2-7; TRBD1 agrees at 11 bases. Germline assignment: CDR1 WSHSY and CDR2 SAAADI. The CDR3 is 15 residues long. The ends lost 8 bases at V and 3 bases at J; junction bases unmatched: 9. CDR3 loop: CASESGQGALYEQYF. In nucleotides, the CDR3 is TGCGCCAGCGAATCAGGACAGGGGGCCCTCTACGAGCAGTACTTC.

The CDR3 here is CASSIQDVGEKLFF. DNA of the CDR3: TGTGCCAGTAGTATTCAAGACGTCGGTGAAAAACTGTTTTTT. The chain has TRBV19 and TRBJ1-4; D unresolved. This CDR3 has 14 amino acids. Germline CDR1 reads LNHDA; CDR2 reads SQIVND (reference sequence). Trimming left V 3 bases short and J 7 bases short, with 12 bases between.